This TCR beta chain was sequenced for a study of T cells in Graves' hyperthyroidism and ophthalmopathy. Study results and caveats: The model identified upcoming ophthalmopathy a median about six months ahead of onset. In blood, most of the thyroid clonotypes expanded above 0.001 were also present.

In this sample, this clonotype turned up once. The antigen is undetermined. Sequence at one end of the junction differs from germline and may be a read error. Disease duration under 2 months; hyperthyroidism patients were aged 18 to 65. Used for diagnoses were clinical symptoms, serum thyroxine and TRAb, thyroid ultrasound and orbital computed tomography. RNA transcripts served as the template for amplifying TCR beta CDR3 regions. RT-PCR in the first round (using the HTBI primer set) targeted the TCR CDR3. TCRdb reprocessed the multiplex PCR reads with MiXCR, giving one entry per CDR3 protein. The sample has around 540,000 distinct CDR3 sequences, about 45% seen once. Per the germline V gene, CDR1 is SGDLS and CDR2 is YYNGEE. This CDR3 is built from 16 residues.

The chain joins TRBV9 to TRBJ2-7; 7 bases line up with TRBD2. The TCR sequence derives from a young woman with Graves' hyperthyroidism. Sequences were obtained from peripheral blood or thyroid tissue (not recorded which). The CDR3 coding sequence is TGCGCCAGCAGCCAGGCTGCGGAGGCTAGCGGTTCCGAGCAGTACTTC. This gives the protein CASSQAAEASGSEQYF.